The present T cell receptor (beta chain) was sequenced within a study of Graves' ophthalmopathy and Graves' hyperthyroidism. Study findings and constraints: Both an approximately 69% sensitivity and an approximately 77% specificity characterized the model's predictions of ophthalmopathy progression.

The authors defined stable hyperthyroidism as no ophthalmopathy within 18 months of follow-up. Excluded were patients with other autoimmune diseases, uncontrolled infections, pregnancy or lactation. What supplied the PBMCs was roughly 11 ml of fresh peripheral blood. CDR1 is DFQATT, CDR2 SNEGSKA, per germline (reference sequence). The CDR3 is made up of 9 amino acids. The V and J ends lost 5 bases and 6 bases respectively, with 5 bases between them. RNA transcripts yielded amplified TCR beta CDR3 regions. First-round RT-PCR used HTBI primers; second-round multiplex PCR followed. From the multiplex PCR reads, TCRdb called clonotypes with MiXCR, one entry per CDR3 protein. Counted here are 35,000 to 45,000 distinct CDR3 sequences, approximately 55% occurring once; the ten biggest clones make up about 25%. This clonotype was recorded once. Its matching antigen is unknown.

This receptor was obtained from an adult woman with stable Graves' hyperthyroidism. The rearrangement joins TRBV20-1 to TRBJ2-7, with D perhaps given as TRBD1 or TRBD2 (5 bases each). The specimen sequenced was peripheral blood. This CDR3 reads CSAGGEQYF. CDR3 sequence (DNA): TGCAGTGCTGGGGGCGAGCAGTACTTC.